The rows below give T cell receptor beta chains drawn from one sample of a study of breast tumors, draining lymph nodes, adjacent tissues. TCRdb processed the multiplex PCR reads anew with MiXCR; each CDR3 protein has one entry. The table has some 230,000 distinct CDR3 sequences, roughly a third seen once. Input material: axillary lymph node tissue. Every receptor here comes from a female donor with breast cancer. Some clones in this sample may be carry-over from other donors' samples. Both conserved end residues are part of each CDR3. Fields, in order: CDR3 protein, CDR3 DNA, D gene, V gene, clone size, J gene. The D gene is left open where the match is weak. The size entry is marked missing in some rows and otherwise reads once, few, many or a size class.

CDR3 protein: CASSSDRPNEKLFF; CDR3 DNA: TGTGCCAGCAGCTCGGACAGGCCTAATGAAAAACTGTTTTTT; D gene: TRBD1; V gene: TRBV7-8; clone size: -; J gene: TRBJ1-4
CDR3 protein: CASSLIPRETQYF; CDR3 DNA: TGTGCCAGCAGCTTGATTCCGAGAGAGACCCAGTACTTC; D gene: -; V gene: TRBV5-5; clone size: many; J gene: TRBJ2-5
CDR3 protein: CASRQTGGSGTNEKLFF; CDR3 DNA: TGTGCCAGCAGACAGACAGGGGGCTCGGGAACTAATGAAAAACTGTTTTTT; D gene: TRBD1; V gene: TRBV7-2; clone size: many; J gene: TRBJ1-4
CDR3 protein: CASSPGTSGSDEQYF; CDR3 DNA: TGTGCCAGCTCACCAGGGACTAGCGGGAGCGACGAGCAGTACTTC; D gene: TRBD2; V gene: TRBV18; clone size: few; J gene: TRBJ2-7
CDR3 protein: CASSSALAGDTQYF; CDR3 DNA: TGTGCTAGCAGCTCCGCACTAGCGGGGGATACGCAGTATTTT; D gene: TRBD2; V gene: TRBV7-7; clone size: many; J gene: TRBJ2-3
CDR3 protein: CASSTDGVQETQYF; CDR3 DNA: TGTGCCAGCAGCACCGATGGGGTTCAAGAGACCCAGTACTTC; D gene: -; V gene: TRBV11-2; clone size: once; J gene: TRBJ2-5
CDR3 protein: CASSDRDFTGTQYF; CDR3 DNA: TGTGCCAGCTCGGACAGGGATTTCACAGGTACACAGTATTTT; D gene: TRBD1; V gene: TRBV9; clone size: -; J gene: TRBJ2-3
CDR3 protein: CASRINTGELFF; CDR3 DNA: TGTGCCAGCAGGATAAACACCGGGGAGCTGTTTTTT; D gene: -; V gene: TRBV11-2; clone size: many; J gene: TRBJ2-2
CDR3 protein: CASRHTGGITDTQYF; CDR3 DNA: TGTGCCAGTAGGCACACAGGGGGCATCACAGATACGCAGTATTTT; D gene: TRBD1; V gene: TRBV19; clone size: -; J gene: TRBJ2-3
CDR3 protein: CASSPRTGKSYNEQFF; CDR3 DNA: TGTGCCAGTAGTCCCCGGACAGGAAAATCCTACAATGAGCAGTTCTTC; D gene: TRBD1; V gene: TRBV19; clone size: many; J gene: TRBJ2-1
CDR3 protein: CSADRLGGTDTQYF; CDR3 DNA: TGCAGCGCCGATAGACTAGGAGGTACAGATACGCAGTATTTT; D gene: -; V gene: TRBV29-1; clone size: many; J gene: TRBJ2-3
CDR3 protein: CASSRTGFGSPLHF; CDR3 DNA: TGTGCCAGCAGCCGAACAGGGTTCGGGTCACCCCTCCACTTT; D gene: -; V gene: TRBV6-2/TRBV6-3; clone size: -; J gene: TRBJ1-6
CDR3 protein: CASSLPGGGSIYGYTF; CDR3 DNA: TGTGCCAGCAGTCTTCCAGGGGGCGGGTCTATCTATGGCTACACCTTC; D gene: TRBD1; V gene: TRBV28; clone size: -; J gene: TRBJ1-2
CDR3 protein: CASSPPGQGLGNEQFF; CDR3 DNA: TGTGCCAGCAGCCCTCCGGGACAGGGTCTGGGCAATGAGCAGTTCTTC; D gene: TRBD1; V gene: TRBV7-2; clone size: -; J gene: TRBJ2-1
CDR3 protein: CASSFEGTGLDEQYF; CDR3 DNA: TGTGCCAGCAGTTTCGAAGGGACAGGGCTCGACGAGCAGTACTTC; D gene: TRBD1; V gene: TRBV7-2; clone size: many; J gene: TRBJ2-7